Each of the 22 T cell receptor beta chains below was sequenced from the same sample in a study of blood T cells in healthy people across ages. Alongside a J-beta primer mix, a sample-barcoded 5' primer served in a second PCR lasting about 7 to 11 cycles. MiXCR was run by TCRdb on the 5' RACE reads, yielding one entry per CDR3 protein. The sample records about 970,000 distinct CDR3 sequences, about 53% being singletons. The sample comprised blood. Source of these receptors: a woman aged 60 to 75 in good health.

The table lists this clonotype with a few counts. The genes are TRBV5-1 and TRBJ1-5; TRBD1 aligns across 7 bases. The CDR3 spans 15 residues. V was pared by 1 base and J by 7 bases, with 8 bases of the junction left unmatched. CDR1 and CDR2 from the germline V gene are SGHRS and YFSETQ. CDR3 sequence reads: CASSLTGQKEQPQHF. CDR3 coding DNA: TGCGCCAGCAGCTTGACGGGACAGAAGGAGCAGCCCCAGCATTTT.

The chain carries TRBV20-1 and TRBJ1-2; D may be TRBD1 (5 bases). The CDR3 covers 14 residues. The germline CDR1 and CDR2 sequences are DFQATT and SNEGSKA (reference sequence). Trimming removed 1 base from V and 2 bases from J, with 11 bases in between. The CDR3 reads CSARAGQTNYGYTF. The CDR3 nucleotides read TGCAGTGCTAGAGCGGGGCAGACGAACTATGGCTACACCTTC.

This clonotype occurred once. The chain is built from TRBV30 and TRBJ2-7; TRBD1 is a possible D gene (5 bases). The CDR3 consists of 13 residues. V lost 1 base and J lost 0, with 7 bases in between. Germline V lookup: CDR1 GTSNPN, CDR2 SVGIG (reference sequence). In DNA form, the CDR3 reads TGTGCCTGGAGTGCCAGGGCCTCCTACGAGCAGTACTTC. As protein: CAWSARASYEQYF.

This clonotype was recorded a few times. CDR3 protein: CASSEWGTNQPQHF. The CDR3 region has the DNA TGTGCCAGCAGTGAGTGGGGGACAAATCAGCCCCAGCATTTT. The rearrangement uses TRBV6-1 and TRBJ1-5, with D maybe TRBD1 (6 bases). V was trimmed by 3 bases and J by 4 bases, leaving 10 bases between them. Germline CDR1 MNHNS, CDR2 SASEGT. The CDR3 has 14 residues.

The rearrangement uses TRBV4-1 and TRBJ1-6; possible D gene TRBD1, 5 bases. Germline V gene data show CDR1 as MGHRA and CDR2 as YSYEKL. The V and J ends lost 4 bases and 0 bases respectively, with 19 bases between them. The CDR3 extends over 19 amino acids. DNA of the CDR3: TGCGCCAGCAGCCCCGCGGGACTCCAACCGAGCTCCTATAATTCACCCCTCCACTTT. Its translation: CASSPAGLQPSSYNSPLHF.

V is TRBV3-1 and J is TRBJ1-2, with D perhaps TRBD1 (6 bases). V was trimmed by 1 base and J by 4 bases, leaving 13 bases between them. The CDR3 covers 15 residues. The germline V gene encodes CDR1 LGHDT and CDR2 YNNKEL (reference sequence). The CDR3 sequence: CASSQGAGAGYGYTF. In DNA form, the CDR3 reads TGTGCCAGCAGCCAAGGGGCAGGGGCTGGCTATGGCTACACCTTC.

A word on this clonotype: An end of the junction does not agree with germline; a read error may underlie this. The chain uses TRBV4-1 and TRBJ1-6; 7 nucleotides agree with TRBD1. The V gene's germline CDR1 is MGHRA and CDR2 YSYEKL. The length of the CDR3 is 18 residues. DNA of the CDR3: TGTGCCAGCAGCCAAGTTAGGGGGCTCGGCTCCTATAATTCACCCCTCCACTTT. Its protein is CASSQVRGLGSYNSPLHF.

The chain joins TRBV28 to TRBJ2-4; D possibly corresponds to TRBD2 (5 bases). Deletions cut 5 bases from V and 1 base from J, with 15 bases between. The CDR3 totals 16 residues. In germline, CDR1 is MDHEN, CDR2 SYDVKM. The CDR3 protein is CASSAPGWEAKNIQYF. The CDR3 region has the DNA TGTGCCAGCAGTGCCCCTGGGTGGGAGGCCAAAAACATTCAGTACTTC.

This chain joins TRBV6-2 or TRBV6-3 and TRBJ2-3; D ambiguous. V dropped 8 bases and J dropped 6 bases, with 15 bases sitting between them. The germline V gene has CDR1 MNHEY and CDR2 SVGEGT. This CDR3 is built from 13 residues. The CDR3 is CASLTDIGDTQYF. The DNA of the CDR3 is TGTGCCAGCCTCACCGACATTGGGGATACGCAGTATTTT.

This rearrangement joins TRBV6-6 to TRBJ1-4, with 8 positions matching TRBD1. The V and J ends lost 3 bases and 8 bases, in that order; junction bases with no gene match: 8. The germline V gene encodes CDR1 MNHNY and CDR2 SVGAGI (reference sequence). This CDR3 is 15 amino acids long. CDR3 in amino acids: CASSYAQGVGEKLFF. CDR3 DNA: TGTGCCAGCAGTTATGCACAGGGGGTTGGGGAAAAACTGTTTTTT.

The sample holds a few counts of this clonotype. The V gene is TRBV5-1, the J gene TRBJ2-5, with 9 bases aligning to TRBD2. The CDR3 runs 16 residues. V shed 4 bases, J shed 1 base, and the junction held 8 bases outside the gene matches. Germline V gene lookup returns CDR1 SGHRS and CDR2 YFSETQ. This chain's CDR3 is CASSRGAGGPQETQYF. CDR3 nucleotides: TGCGCCAGCAGCCGGGGAGCGGGAGGTCCCCAAGAGACCCAGTACTTC. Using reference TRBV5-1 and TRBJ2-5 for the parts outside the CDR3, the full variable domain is KAGVTQTPRYLIKTRGQQVTLSCSPISGHRSVSWYQQTPGQGLQFLFEYFSETQRNKGNFPGRFSGRQFSNSRSEMNVSTLELGDSALYLCASSRGAGGPQETQYFGPGTRLLVL.

CDR3 DNA sequence: TGCGCCAGCAGCCAAGAAAGCGGACTAGCGGAAGCAGATACGCAGTATTTT. It is translated as CASSQESGLAEADTQYF. The rearrangement links TRBV4-3 to TRBJ2-3, with 10 bases matching TRBD2. The CDR3 is made up of 17 amino acids. The germline gives CDR1 LGHNA, CDR2 YSLEER. The junction had 7 bases not matched to a gene; V was cut back by 0 bases and J by 4 bases.

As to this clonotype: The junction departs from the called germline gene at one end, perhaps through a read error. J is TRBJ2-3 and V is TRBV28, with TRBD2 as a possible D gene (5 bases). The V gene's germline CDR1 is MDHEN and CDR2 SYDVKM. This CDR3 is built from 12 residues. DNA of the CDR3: TGTGCCAGCAGTCCCGAGGGCCCCCCTTGGCATTTT. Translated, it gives CASSPEGPPWHF.

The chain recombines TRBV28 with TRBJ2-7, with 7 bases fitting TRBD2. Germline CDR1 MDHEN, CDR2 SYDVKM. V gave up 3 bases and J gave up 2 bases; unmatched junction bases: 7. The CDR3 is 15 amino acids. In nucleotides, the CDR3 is TGTGCCAGCAGTTTGGGTAGCGGGCGACCCTACGAGCAGTACTTC. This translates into CASSLGSGRPYEQYF.

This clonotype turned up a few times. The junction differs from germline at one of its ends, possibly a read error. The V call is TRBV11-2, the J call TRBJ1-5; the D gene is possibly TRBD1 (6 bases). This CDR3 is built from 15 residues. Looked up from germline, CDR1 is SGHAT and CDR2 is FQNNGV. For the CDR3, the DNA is TGTGCTAGCAGCTTAGGAGTGGGGGCGGGTCAGCCCCAGCATTTT. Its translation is CASSLGVGAGQPQHF.

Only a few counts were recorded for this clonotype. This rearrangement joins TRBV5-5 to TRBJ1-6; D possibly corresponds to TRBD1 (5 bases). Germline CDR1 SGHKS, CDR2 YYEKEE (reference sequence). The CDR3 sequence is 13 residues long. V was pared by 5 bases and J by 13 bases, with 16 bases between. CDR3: CASSNPFDSPLHF. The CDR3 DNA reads TGTGCCAGCAGTAATCCATTCGACAGTCCCCTCCACTTT. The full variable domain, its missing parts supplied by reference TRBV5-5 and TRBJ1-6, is DAGVTQSPTHLIKTRGQQVTLRCSPISGHKSVSWYQQVLGQGPQFIFQYYEKEERGRGNFPDRFSARQFPNYSSELNVNALLLGDSALYLCASSNPFDSPLHFGNGTRLTVT.

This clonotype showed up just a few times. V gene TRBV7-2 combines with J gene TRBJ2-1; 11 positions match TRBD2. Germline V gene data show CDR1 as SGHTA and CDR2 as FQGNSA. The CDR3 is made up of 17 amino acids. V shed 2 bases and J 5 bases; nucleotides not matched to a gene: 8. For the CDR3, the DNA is TGTGCCAGCAGCTTATCCACAGCTAGCGGGAGGAACAATGAGCAGTTCTTC. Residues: CASSLSTASGRNNEQFF.

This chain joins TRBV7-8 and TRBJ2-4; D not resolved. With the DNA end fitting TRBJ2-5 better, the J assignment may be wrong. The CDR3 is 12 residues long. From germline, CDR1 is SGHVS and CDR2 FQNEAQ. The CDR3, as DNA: TGTGCCAGCAGCCCACCGATGGAGACCCAGTACTTC. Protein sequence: CASSPPMETQYF.

CDR3 sequence reads: CASSARVGEQYF. The CDR3 DNA follows: TGTGCCAGCAGCGCAAGAGTTGGTGAGCAGTACTTC. The chain joins TRBV7-2 to TRBJ2-7, with no clear D. Germline V gives CDR1 SGHTA, CDR2 FQGNSA. V lost 5 bases to trimming and J lost 7 bases, with 12 bases between them. CDR3 length: 12 residues.

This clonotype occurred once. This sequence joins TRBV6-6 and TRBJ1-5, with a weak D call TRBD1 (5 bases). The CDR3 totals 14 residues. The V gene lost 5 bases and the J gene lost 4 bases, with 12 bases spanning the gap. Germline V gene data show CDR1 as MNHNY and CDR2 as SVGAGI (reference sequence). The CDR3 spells CASSNYGANQPQHF. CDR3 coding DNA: TGTGCCAGCAGTAATTACGGGGCGAATCAGCCCCAGCATTTT.

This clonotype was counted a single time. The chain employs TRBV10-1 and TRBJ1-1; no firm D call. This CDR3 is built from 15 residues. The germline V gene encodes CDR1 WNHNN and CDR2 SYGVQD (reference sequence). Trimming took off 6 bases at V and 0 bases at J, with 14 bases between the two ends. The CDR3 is CASRESGPLNTEAFF. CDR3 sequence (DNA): TGCGCCAGCAGGGAAAGTGGACCGCTGAACACTGAAGCTTTCTTT.

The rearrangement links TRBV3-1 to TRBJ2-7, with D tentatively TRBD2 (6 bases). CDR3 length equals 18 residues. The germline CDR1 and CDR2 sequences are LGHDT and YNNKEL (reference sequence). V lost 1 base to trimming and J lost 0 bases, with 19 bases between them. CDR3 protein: CASSQAPMGGLFSYEQYF. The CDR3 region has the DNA TGTGCCAGCAGCCAAGCTCCTATGGGAGGCCTTTTCTCCTACGAGCAGTACTTC.